A selection of T cell receptor beta chains follows, all from one sample in a study of PD-1 blockade in classical Hodgkin lymphoma. Repertoires were generated with immunoSEQ multiplex PCR, while TCRdb's copy carries only in-frame clones and drops some. The sample holds around 26,000 clones, 75% to 90% seen once. The sample was CD4+ T cells from blood, taken before the fourth cycle of nivolumab. The receptors shown here come from a human donor with classical Hodgkin lymphoma. The CDR3 runs from the conserved cysteine through the conserved F or W. The D gene is left open where the match is weak. A clone size is listed for some rows: how often the clone was seen (once, few, many), or a class if it is expanded.

>-|TRBJ1-6|-|TRBV7-2
TGTGCCAGCAGCTCGACCGGGGACTCACCCCTCCACTTT
CASSSTGDSPLHF
>TRBD1|TRBJ1-5|-|TRBV5-1
TGCGCCAGCAGCGTCGGGACAGCTAATCAGCCCCAGCATTTT
CASSVGTANQPQHF
>-|TRBJ2-3|-|TRBV11-2
TGTGCCAGCAGATCCACCGCCGATACGCAGTATTTT
CASRSTADTQYF
>-|TRBJ2-3|-|TRBV6-5
TGTGCCAGCAGTTACGCGTCGGCAGATACGCAGTATTTT
CASSYASADTQYF
>-|TRBJ1-2|-|TRBV10-3
TGTGCCATCGCTAACATAGCTGGTCTCTATGGCTACACCTTC
CAIANIAGLYGYTF
>-|TRBJ1-2|-|TRBV7-8
TGTGCCAGCAGCTTAGAGGGGGTTCGTGTTAATGGCTACACCTTC
CASSLEGVRVNGYTF
>TRBD2|TRBJ2-1|-|TRBV7-9
TGTGCCAGCAGCGCGACTAGCGGGGGCCTTTACAATGAGCAGTTCTTC
CASSATSGGLYNEQFF
>TRBD1|TRBJ2-5|-|TRBV7-2
TGTGCCAGCAGCGCTGGGGACAGAAAAGAGACCCAGTACTTC
CASSAGDRKETQYF
>TRBD1|TRBJ1-1|-|TRBV5-1
TGCGCCAGCAGCTGGCGGACAGGGGCTATGAACACTGAAGCTTTCTTT
CASSWRTGAMNTEAFF
>-|TRBJ2-1|-|TRBV27
TGTGCCAGCAGTTTATCGGGGGTCCCGTCCTACAATGAGCAGTTCTTC
CASSLSGVPSYNEQFF
>-|TRBJ1-1|few|TRBV19
TGTGCCAGTTATCTGACGGTGAACACTGAAGCTTTCTTT
CASYLTVNTEAFF
>-|TRBJ1-2|-|TRBV6-6
TGTGCCAGCAGTTACCCGCTACAGGGTGACGGCTACACCTTC
CASSYPLQGDGYTF
>TRBD1|TRBJ1-1|-|TRBV2
TGTGCCAGCAAAAAGGGGGCGGTTGAAGCTTTCTTT
CASKKGAVEAFF
>-|TRBJ1-1|-|TRBV6-4
TGTGCCAGCAGTGCTCAGTTGGACACTGAAGCTTTCTTT
CASSAQLDTEAFF
>TRBD1|TRBJ1-5|once|TRBV2
TGTGCCAGCAGTGCCGGGACAGGGGTTCAGCCCCAGCATTTT
CASSAGTGVQPQHF
>TRBD1|TRBJ1-5|-|TRBV28
TGTGCCAGCAGTTCCTCCGGGACTCAGGGGGCGGTTCAGCCCCAGCATTTT
CASSSSGTQGAVQPQHF
>-|TRBJ2-1|-|TRBV19
TGTGCCAGTAGTCTCGGCCAGAAGGTGTTCTTC
CASSLGQKVFF
>-|TRBJ2-1|-|TRBV5-1
TGCGCCAGCAGCTTGGAGGGGGGGAGCTACAATGAGCAGTTCTTC
CASSLEGGSYNEQFF
>-|TRBJ2-7|-|TRBV12-5
TGTGCTAGTGGTTTTTCGGACAGATTTCTCTACGAGCAGTACTTC
CASGFSDRFLYEQYF
>TRBD1|TRBJ1-6|-|TRBV7-6
TGTGCCAGCAGCTTGGGACAGGGTGGGCCACCCCTCCACTTT
CASSLGQGGPPLHF
>-|TRBJ1-2|-|TRBV10-1
TGCGCCAGCAGTACTACCCAAACGCGAAAGACCTATGGCTACACCTTC
CASSTTQTRKTYGYTF
>-|TRBJ2-7|once|TRBV27
TGTGCCAGCAGTTTATCGGCAGGGATTTACGAGCAGTACTTC
CASSLSAGIYEQYF
>TRBD1|TRBJ1-4|-|TRBV4-1
TGCGCCAGCAGCCAGCTCGGACAGGAGAATGAAAAACTGTTTTTT
CASSQLGQENEKLFF
>-|TRBJ1-1|-|TRBV5-6
TGTGCCAGCAGCTTCAAGAACACTGAAGCTTTCTTT
CASSFKNTEAFF
>TRBD1|TRBJ1-5|few|TRBV19
TGTGCCAGTATGCAGGGGGCGGATCAGCCCCAGCATTTT
CASMQGADQPQHF
>-|TRBJ2-4|once|TRBV18
TGTGCCAGCTCACAAGACCTAGCCAAAAACATTCAGTACTTC
CASSQDLAKNIQYF
>TRBD1|TRBJ1-4|-|TRBV5-1
TGCGCCAGCAGCCCAGGACAGGGGGATGAAAAACTGTTTTTT
CASSPGQGDEKLFF
>-|TRBJ1-4|few|TRBV5-1
TGCGCCAGCAGCCCACAGGGAACGGGAAATGAAAAACTGTTTTTT
CASSPQGTGNEKLFF
>-|TRBJ1-1|-|TRBV2
TGTGCCAGCAGTGAGAACCAGGGAACTGAAGCTTTCTTT
CASSENQGTEAFF
>-|TRBJ1-5|few|TRBV10-3
TGTGCCATCAGACAGGGTAGCAATCAGCCCCAGCATTTT
CAIRQGSNQPQHF
>-|TRBJ1-1|few|TRBV5-1
TGCGCCAGCAGCCCCGGGATGAACACTGAAGCTTTCTTT
CASSPGMNTEAFF
>-|TRBJ1-2|-|TRBV27
TGTGCCAGCAGTAAAGAGGGCTATGGCTACACCTTC
CASSKEGYGYTF
>-|TRBJ1-5|few|TRBV7-9
TGTGCCAGCAGCTTAGAGGCAAATCAGCCCCAGCATTTT
CASSLEANQPQHF
>-|TRBJ2-2|-|TRBV7-3
TGTGCCAGCAGCTCGGTGAACACCGGGGAGCTGTTTTTT
CASSSVNTGELFF
>-|TRBJ1-2|-|TRBV11-3
TGTGCCAGCAGCTTAGATTCGATCGGGGTCCCAGGCTATGGCTACACCTTC
CASSLDSIGVPGYGYTF
>TRBD2|TRBJ2-5|-|TRBV5-1
TGCGCCAGCAGCTTGGATGTAGCGGGGGGTCAAGAGACCCAGTACTTC
CASSLDVAGGQETQYF
>-|TRBJ1-2|-|TRBV5-1
TGCGCCAGCAGCTTGGGGGGTCCCAGGGTGCGTCAAGTTGGCTACACCTTC
CASSLGGPRVRQVGYTF
>-|TRBJ1-5|-|TRBV2
TGTGCCAGCAGTGAAGCCCAGGGTCGCAATCAGCCCCAGCATTTT
CASSEAQGRNQPQHF
>-|TRBJ2-7|-|TRBV18
TGTGCCAGCTCACCAAGACAGGGAGGTAACTACGAGCAGTACTTC
CASSPRQGGNYEQYF
>-|TRBJ1-5|-|TRBV10-3
TGTGCCATCACCGAAAGGCAGGGAGGACAGCCCCAGCATTTT
CAITERQGGQPQHF
>-|TRBJ2-5|-|TRBV7-2
TGTGCCAGCAGCTTAGGGGGGCATTGGCAAGAGACCCAGTACTTC
CASSLGGHWQETQYF
>TRBD1|TRBJ1-1|-|TRBV18
TGTGCCAGCTCCCCGGGACAGACGACGTTTTATGCTTTCTTT
CASSPGQTTFYAFF
>TRBD1|TRBJ2-3|-|TRBV12-5
TGTGCTAGTGGCCGAACCGGGACAGCCTCATTTTACACAGATACGCAGTATTTT
CASGRTGTASFYTDTQYF